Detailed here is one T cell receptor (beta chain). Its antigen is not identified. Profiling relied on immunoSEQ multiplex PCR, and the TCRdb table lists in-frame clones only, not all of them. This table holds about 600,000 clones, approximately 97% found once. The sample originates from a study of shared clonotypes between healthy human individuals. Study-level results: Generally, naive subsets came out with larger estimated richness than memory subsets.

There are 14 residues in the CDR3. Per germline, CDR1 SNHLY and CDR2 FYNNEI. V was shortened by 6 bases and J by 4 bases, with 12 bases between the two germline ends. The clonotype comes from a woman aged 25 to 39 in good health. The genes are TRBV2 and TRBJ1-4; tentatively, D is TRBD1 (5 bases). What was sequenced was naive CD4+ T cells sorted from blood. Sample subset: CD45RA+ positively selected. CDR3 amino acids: CASSEGPLNEKLFF. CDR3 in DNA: TGTGCCAGCAGCGAGGGACCGCTTAATGAAAAACTGTTTTTT.